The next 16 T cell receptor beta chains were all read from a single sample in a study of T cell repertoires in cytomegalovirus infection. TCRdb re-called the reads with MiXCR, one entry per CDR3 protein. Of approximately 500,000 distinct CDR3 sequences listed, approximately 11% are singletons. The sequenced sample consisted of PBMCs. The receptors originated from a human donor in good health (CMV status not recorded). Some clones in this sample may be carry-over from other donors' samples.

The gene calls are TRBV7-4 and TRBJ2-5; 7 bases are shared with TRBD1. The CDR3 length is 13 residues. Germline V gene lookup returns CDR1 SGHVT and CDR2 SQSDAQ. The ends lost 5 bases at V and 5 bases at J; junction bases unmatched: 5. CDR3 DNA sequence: TGTGCCAGCAGCAAAGACAGGGTGGAGACCCAGTACTTC. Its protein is CASSKDRVETQYF.

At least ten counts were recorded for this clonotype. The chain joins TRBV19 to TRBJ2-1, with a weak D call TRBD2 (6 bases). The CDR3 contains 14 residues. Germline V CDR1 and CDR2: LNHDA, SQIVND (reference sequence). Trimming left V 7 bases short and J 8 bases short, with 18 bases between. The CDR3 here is CASMADYRWDEQFF. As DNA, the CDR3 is TGTGCCAGTATGGCGGACTACCGCTGGGATGAGCAGTTCTTC. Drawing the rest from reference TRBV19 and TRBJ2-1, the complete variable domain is DGGITQSPKYLFRKEGQNVTLSCEQNLNHDAMYWYRQDPGQGLRLIYYSQIVNDFQKGDIAEGYSVSREKKESFPLTVTSAQKNPTAFYLCASMADYRWDEQFFGPGTRLTVL.

CDR3 protein: CASSLGLAGEGEQFF. CDR3 DNA sequence: TGTGCCAGCAGTTTAGGACTAGCGGGAGAGGGTGAGCAGTTCTTC. This chain links TRBV12-3 or TRBV12-4 with TRBJ2-1; 12 bases map to TRBD2. V was clipped by 1 base and J by 9 bases; unmatched bases: 4. This CDR3 region has 15 residues.

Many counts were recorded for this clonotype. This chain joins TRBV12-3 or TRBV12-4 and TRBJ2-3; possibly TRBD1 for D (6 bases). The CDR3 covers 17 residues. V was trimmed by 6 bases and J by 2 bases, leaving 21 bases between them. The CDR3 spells CASSSPRTDLNTDTQYF. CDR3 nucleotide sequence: TGTGCCAGCAGCAGCCCTCGGACAGACTTAAACACAGATACGCAGTATTTT.

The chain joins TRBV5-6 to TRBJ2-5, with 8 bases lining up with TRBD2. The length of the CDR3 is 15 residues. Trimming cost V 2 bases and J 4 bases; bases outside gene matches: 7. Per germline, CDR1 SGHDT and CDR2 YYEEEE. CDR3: CASSFERGGGETQYF. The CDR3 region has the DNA TGTGCCAGCAGCTTCGAACGGGGGGGCGGAGAGACCCAGTACTTC. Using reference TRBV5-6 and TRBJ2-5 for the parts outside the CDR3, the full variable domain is DAGVTQSPTHLIKTRGQQVTLRCSPKSGHDTVSWYQQALGQGPQFIFQYYEEEERQRGNFPDRFSGHQFPNYSSELNVNALLLGDSALYLCASSFERGGGETQYFGPGTRLLVL.

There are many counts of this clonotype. This chain's CDR3 is CSAPATQMNTEAFF. CDR3 in DNA: TGCAGTGCCCCTGCTACACAAATGAACACTGAAGCTTTCTTT. This chain joins TRBV20-1 and TRBJ1-1, with no clear D. Germline-derived CDR1 and CDR2 are DFQATT and SNEGSKA (reference sequence). CDR3 size: 14 residues. V was shortened by 6 bases and J by 0 bases, with 14 bases between the two germline ends.

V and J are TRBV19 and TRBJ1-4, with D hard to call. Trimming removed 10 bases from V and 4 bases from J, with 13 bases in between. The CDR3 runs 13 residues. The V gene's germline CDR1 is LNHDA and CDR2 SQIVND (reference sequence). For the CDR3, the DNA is TGTGCCACCAACGGGGAGAATAATGAAAAACTGTTTTTT. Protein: CATNGENNEKLFF. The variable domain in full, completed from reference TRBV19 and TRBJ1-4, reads DGGITQSPKYLFRKEGQNVTLSCEQNLNHDAMYWYRQDPGQGLRLIYYSQIVNDFQKGDIAEGYSVSREKKESFPLTVTSAQKNPTAFYLCATNGENNEKLFFGSGTQLSVL.

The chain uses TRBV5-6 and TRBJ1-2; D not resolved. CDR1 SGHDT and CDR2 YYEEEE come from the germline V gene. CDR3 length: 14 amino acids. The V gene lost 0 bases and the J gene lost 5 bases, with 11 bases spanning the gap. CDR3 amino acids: CASSLGSASYGYTF. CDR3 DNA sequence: TGTGCCAGCAGCTTGGGGTCGGCGAGTTATGGCTACACCTTC.

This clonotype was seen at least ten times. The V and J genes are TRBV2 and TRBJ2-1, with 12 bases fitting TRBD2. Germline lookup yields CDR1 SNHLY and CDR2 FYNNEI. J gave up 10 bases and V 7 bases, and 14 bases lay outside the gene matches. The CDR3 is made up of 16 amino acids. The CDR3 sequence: CASTPRAASGGEEQFF. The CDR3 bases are TGTGCCAGCACCCCCAGGGCCGCTAGCGGGGGGGAGGAGCAGTTCTTC.

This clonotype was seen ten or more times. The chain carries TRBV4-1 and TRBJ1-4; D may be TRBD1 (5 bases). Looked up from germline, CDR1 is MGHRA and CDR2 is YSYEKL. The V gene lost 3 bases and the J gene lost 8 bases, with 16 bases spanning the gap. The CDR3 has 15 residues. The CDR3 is CASSHQGGEREKLFF. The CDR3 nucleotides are TGCGCCAGCAGCCACCAGGGAGGGGAAAGGGAAAAACTGTTTTTT.

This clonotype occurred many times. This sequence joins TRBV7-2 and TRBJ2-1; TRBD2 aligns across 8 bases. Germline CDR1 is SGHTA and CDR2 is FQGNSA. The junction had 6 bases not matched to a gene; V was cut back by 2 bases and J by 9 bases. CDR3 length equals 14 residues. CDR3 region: CASSLRGGYGEQFF. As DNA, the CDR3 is TGTGCCAGCAGCTTACGGGGGGGTTATGGTGAGCAGTTCTTC.

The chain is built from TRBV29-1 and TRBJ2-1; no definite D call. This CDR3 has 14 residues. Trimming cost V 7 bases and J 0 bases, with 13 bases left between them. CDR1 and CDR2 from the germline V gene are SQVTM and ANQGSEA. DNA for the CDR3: TGCAGCGCCGAGAATAGAGGCTCCTACAATGAGCAGTTCTTC. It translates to CSAENRGSYNEQFF.

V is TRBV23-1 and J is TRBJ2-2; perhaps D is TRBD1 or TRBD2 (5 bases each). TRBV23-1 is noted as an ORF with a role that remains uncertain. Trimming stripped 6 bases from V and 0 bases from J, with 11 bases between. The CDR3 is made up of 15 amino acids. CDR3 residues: CASRKWGTNTGELFF. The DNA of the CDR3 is TGCGCCAGCAGGAAGTGGGGGACGAACACCGGGGAGCTGTTTTTT.

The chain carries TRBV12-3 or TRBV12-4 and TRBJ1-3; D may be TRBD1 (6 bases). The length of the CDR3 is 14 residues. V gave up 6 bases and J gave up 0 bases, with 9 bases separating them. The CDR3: CASSRTVSGNTIYF. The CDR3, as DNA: TGTGCCAGCAGCCGGACAGTCTCTGGAAACACCATATATTTT.

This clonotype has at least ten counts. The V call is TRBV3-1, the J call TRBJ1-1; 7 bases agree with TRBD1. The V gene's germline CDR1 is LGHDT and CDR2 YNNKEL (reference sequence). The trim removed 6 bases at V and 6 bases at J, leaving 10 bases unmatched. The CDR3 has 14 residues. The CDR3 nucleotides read TGTGCCAGCAGTCACATGACAGGGTCGTCTGAAGCTTTCTTT. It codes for CASSHMTGSSEAFF.

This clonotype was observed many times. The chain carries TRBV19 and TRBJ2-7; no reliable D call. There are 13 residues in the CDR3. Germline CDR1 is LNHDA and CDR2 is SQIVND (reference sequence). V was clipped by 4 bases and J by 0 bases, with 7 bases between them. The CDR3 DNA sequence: TGTGCCAGTAGTAGGGCCTACTCCTACGAGCAGTACTTC. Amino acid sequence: CASSRAYSYEQYF.